One and the same sample provided the 31 T cell receptor beta chains below, sequenced in a study of vaccination effects on CD4 cells after COVID-19. Method: immunoSEQ multiplex PCR; TCRdb's copy keeps in-frame clones and lacks some. The sample shows about 79,000 clones, roughly 74% of them seen only once. Under the ViraFEST assay, PBMC were stimulated with viral peptide pools so that antigen-specific CD4+ T cells expanded. Sequencing was performed afterwards. With approximately ten days of culture completed, CD4+ T cells were isolated. The antigens for these receptors are not known. This sample comprised CD4+ T cells from PBMCs cultured with HCoV-229E spike peptides, obtained before COVID-19 vaccination. The receptor set was obtained from a human donor who received a COVID-19 vaccine.

The rearrangement links TRBV6-1 to TRBJ1-2, with TRBD1 matching 8 bases. The V segment lost 3 bases and the J segment 3 bases; nucleotides outside the gene matches: 3. CDR3 size: 14 residues. Germline assignment: CDR1 MNHNS and CDR2 SASEGT. Here the CDR3 reads CASSDPTGDYGYTF. The CDR3 bases are TGTGCCAGCAGTGATCCGACAGGGGACTATGGCTACACCTTC.

This chain links TRBV5-1 with TRBJ2-3, with D possibly matching TRBD2 (6 bases). Per germline, CDR1 SGHRS and CDR2 YFSETQ. Trimming stripped 3 bases from V and 1 base from J, with 12 bases between. The CDR3 contains 15 residues. CDR3 DNA: TGCGCCAGCAGCTCCCCTAGCGAGGGCACAGATACGCAGTATTTT. It is translated as CASSSPSEGTDTQYF.

The chain combines TRBV14 with TRBJ2-7; D perhaps matches TRBD1 (6 bases). The CDR3 is made up of 12 amino acids. Per the germline V gene, CDR1 is SGHDN and CDR2 is FVKESK. The germline V and J ends were trimmed by 4 bases and 6 bases, with 10 bases remaining between them. In DNA form, the CDR3 reads TGTGCCAGCAGCCGGACAGTTGGCGAGCAGTACGTC. Its protein is CASSRTVGEQYV.

V usage is TRBV15 and J usage is TRBJ2-5; D unclear. CDR3 length: 13 residues. The V gene lost 1 base and the J gene lost 4 bases, with 7 bases spanning the gap. Germline CDR1 and CDR2: LNHNV and YYDKDF (reference sequence). Here the CDR3 reads CATSRGVTETQYF. Here the CDR3 DNA reads TGTGCCACCAGCAGAGGGGTCACAGAGACCCAGTACTTC. The full variable domain, rest sourced from reference TRBV15 and TRBJ2-5, is DAMVIQNPRYQVTQFGKPVTLSCSQTLNHNVMYWYQQKSSQAPKLLFHYYDKDFNNEADTPDNFQSRRPNTSFCFLDIRSPGLGDTAMYLCATSRGVTETQYFGPGTRLLVL.

This chain links TRBV5-1 with TRBJ2-6; possibly TRBD2 for D (7 bases). CDR1 and CDR2 (germline): SGHRS, YFSETQ. Trimming took 3 bases from V and 4 from J, leaving 23 bases between them. This CDR3 is 19 amino acids long. The DNA for the CDR3 is TGCGCCAGCAGCTCGGAGTTGTTTGTCGGGGGGCTCGGGGCCAACGTCCTGACTTTC. Residues: CASSSELFVGGLGANVLTF.

This clone was recorded once. This chain uses TRBV10-2 with TRBJ2-3, with D unresolved. This CDR3 region has 13 residues. V was trimmed by 4 bases and J by 2 bases, leaving 7 bases between them. Germline CDR1 reads WSHSY; CDR2 reads SAAADI. Here the CDR3 DNA reads TGCGCCAGCAGTGTACTCCTCACAGATACGCAGTATTTT. Translation: CASSVLLTDTQYF.

V gene TRBV6-5 combines with J gene TRBJ2-3; 7 bases are a match to TRBD2. Germline CDR1 MNHEY, CDR2 SVGAGI. This CDR3 spans 15 amino acids. After removal of 10 bases from V and 8 bases from J, the junction contained 18 bases not matched to a gene. CDR3 sequence (DNA): TGTGCCACCTATCGGGGAAGCGGGGCCGGCACTACGCAGTATTTT. It encodes CATYRGSGAGTTQYF.

The chain links TRBV5-1 to TRBJ2-2, with D unclear. Germline V CDR1 and CDR2: SGHRS, YFSETQ. The CDR3 consists of 16 residues. Trimming stripped 1 base from V and 2 bases from J, with 12 bases between. CDR3 amino acids: CASSLSDLANTGELFF. In nucleotides, the CDR3 is TGCGCCAGCAGCTTGTCGGACCTTGCCAACACCGGGGAGCTGTTTTTT.

This chain connects TRBV5-4 to TRBJ2-3; TRBD2 matches at 8 bases. CDR1 SGHNT and CDR2 YYREEE come from the germline V gene (reference sequence). The CDR3 spans 18 residues. V was clipped by 3 bases and J by 0 bases; unmatched bases: 12. CDR3 residues: CASSSQWSGGTSTDTQYF. CDR3 nucleotide sequence: TGTGCCAGCAGCTCCCAGTGGAGCGGGGGAACTAGCACAGATACGCAGTATTTT.

The chain links TRBV4-3 to TRBJ2-6; 10 bases align to TRBD1. Germline trimming cut 3 bases from V and 0 bases from J; bases unmatched to any gene: 14. Germline assignment: CDR1 LGHNA and CDR2 YSLEER. The CDR3 is made up of 21 amino acids. CDR3 DNA sequence: TGCGCCAGCAGCCAGGAAGGGGGGGGGACAGGGGTCAACTCTGGGGCCAACGTCCTGACTTTC. This encodes CASSQEGGGTGVNSGANVLTF.

Here the CDR3 DNA reads TGTGCCAGCAGTTACTCACACGGCTCCTACGAGCAGTACGTC. Amino acids: CASSYSHGSYEQYV. This chain links TRBV6-2 or TRBV6-3 with TRBJ2-7; D not resolved. This CDR3 has 14 amino acids. Germline assignment: CDR1 MNHEY and CDR2 SVGEGT. V was clipped by 0 bases and J by 0 bases, with 6 bases between them.

The rearrangement links TRBV28 to TRBJ1-4; D call uncertain. This CDR3 region has 15 residues. The V end lost 4 bases, the J end lost 6 bases, and 15 bases lay between the germline ends. Germline CDR1 reads MDHEN; CDR2 reads SYDVKM. CDR3 bases: TGTGCCAGCAGTTCCCCGGGGAGGTATTATGAAAAACTGTTTTTT. Protein sequence: CASSSPGRYYEKLFF.

In its sample, this clone was seen a few times. The rearrangement uses TRBV5-1 and TRBJ1-1, with a possible D match to TRBD1 (5 bases). Trimming removed 2 bases at V and 3 bases at J, with 14 bases between. There are 15 residues in the CDR3. The germline gives CDR1 SGHRS, CDR2 YFSETQ. The CDR3 nucleotides read TGCGCCAGCAGCTTCGGGACCTTTGGGGACACTGAAGCTTTCTTT. Its translation is CASSFGTFGDTEAFF.

The sample holds one count of this clone. V usage is TRBV6-5 and J usage is TRBJ1-1, with TRBD1 identical over 7 bases. CDR1 and CDR2 (germline): MNHEY, SVGAGI. The V and J ends lost 7 bases and 7 bases, in that order; junction bases with no gene match: 6. This CDR3 region has 12 residues. The CDR3 nucleotides are TGTGCCAGCATTCTCCGGGACAGTGAAGCTTTCTTT. It codes for CASILRDSEAFF.

The chain joins TRBV19 to TRBJ1-5; 7 bases map to TRBD1. The CDR3 length is 14 residues. Germline assignment: CDR1 LNHDA and CDR2 SQIVND (reference sequence). V was clipped by 5 bases and J by 7 bases; unmatched bases: 8. The CDR3 region is CASSPDRVEQPQHF. The CDR3 coding sequence is TGTGCCAGTAGTCCCGACAGGGTAGAACAGCCCCAGCATTTT.

This sequence joins TRBV4-2 and TRBJ1-4, with a weak D call TRBD1 (6 bases). Trimming took 1 base from V and 5 from J, leaving 14 bases between them. The CDR3 totals 16 residues. The germline V gene has CDR1 LGHNA and CDR2 YNFKEQ. CDR3 protein: CASSQVQGPRNEKLFF. In DNA form, the CDR3 reads TGTGCCAGCAGCCAAGTACAGGGACCGAGAAATGAAAAACTGTTTTTT.

A note on this clone: One junction end does not reproduce the germline sequence, and a read error may be involved. The chain is built from TRBV6-6 and TRBJ1-6; TRBD1 matches at 7 bases. The CDR3 runs 13 residues. Germline loops: CDR1 MNHNY, CDR2 SVGAGI (reference sequence). The CDR3 is CASSATGAVPFQF. The CDR3 DNA sequence: TGTGCCAGCAGTGCCACAGGGGCCGTGCCTTTTCAGTTT.

The rearrangement uses TRBV5-4 and TRBJ2-3; 9 bases align to TRBD2. The germline gives CDR1 SGHNT, CDR2 YYREEE (reference sequence). The CDR3 loop spans 15 amino acids. With 3 bases clipped from V and 1 base from J, the junction kept 3 bases outside the gene matches. CDR3 sequence: CASSSGLAGTDTQYF. Written as DNA, the CDR3 is TGTGCCAGCAGCTCGGGACTAGCCGGCACAGATACGCAGTATTTT.

The rearrangement links TRBV29-1 to TRBJ2-3, with D maybe TRBD2 (5 bases). CDR3 size: 12 residues. Trimming removed 4 bases at V and 3 bases at J, with 8 bases between. The germline V gene encodes CDR1 SQVTM and CDR2 ANQGSEA. The CDR3 here is CSVARETDTQYF. Here the CDR3 DNA reads TGCAGCGTTGCGAGGGAAACAGATACGCAGTATTTT.

This CDR3 reads CASSLRSMNTEAFF. The CDR3 bases are TGTGCCAGCAGTTTACGAAGTATGAACACTGAAGCTTTCTTT. The chain joins TRBV28 to TRBJ1-1, with D uncertain. This CDR3 has 14 residues. The V and J ends lost 2 bases and 0 bases respectively, with 7 bases between them. Germline CDR1 is MDHEN and CDR2 is SYDVKM.

The gene calls are TRBV5-1 and TRBJ1-1; 8 nucleotides align to TRBD1. The germline V gene encodes CDR1 SGHRS and CDR2 YFSETQ. Unmatched junction bases numbered 5, after V lost 4 bases and J lost 3 bases. The CDR3 is made up of 14 amino acids. The CDR3 region is CASSVTGVDTEAFF. In DNA form, the CDR3 reads TGCGCCAGCAGCGTGACAGGGGTGGACACTGAAGCTTTCTTT.

J is TRBJ1-3 and V is TRBV7-8; D remains ambiguous. CDR1 is SGHVS, CDR2 FQNEAQ, per germline. V was pared by 2 bases and J by 4 bases, with 9 bases between. The CDR3 is made up of 14 amino acids. CDR3 coding DNA: TGTGCCAGCAGCTTATCTGTCGTAGGAAACACCATATATTTT. This encodes CASSLSVVGNTIYF.

The rearrangement joins TRBV3-1 (or the pseudogene TRBV3-2) to TRBJ2-5; 14 bases fit TRBD2. The CDR3 length is 16 residues. The junction had 7 bases not matched to a gene; V was cut back by 5 bases and J by 5 bases. CDR1 and CDR2 from the germline V gene are LGHDT and YNNKEL (reference sequence). The CDR3 DNA reads TGTGCCAGCAGCGATCGACTAGCGGGGGGGGTCGAGACCCAGTACTTC. Translated: CASSDRLAGGVETQYF.

This clone was seen only a few times. The gene calls are TRBV7-2 and TRBJ2-5, with D unresolved. The germline gives CDR1 SGHTA, CDR2 FQGNSA. Trimming cost V 7 bases and J 2 bases, with 17 bases left between them. The CDR3 contains 15 residues. This CDR3 is CASITWPGPQETQYF. CDR3 coding DNA: TGTGCCAGCATCACATGGCCTGGGCCTCAAGAGACCCAGTACTTC.

This chain uses TRBV6-6 with TRBJ1-2; D is undetermined. The ends were cut back, 0 bases at V and 8 bases at J, with 13 bases in the middle. This CDR3 comprises 14 residues. Germline CDR1 and CDR2: MNHNY and SVGAGI (reference sequence). The chain's CDR3 is CASSYSAATSGYTF. The DNA of the CDR3 is TGTGCCAGCAGTTACTCGGCAGCGACTTCGGGCTACACCTTC.

This chain uses TRBV5-6 with TRBJ1-3; D gene ambiguous. V was clipped by 4 bases and J by 4 bases, with 6 bases between them. Germline assignment: CDR1 SGHDT and CDR2 YYEEEE. This CDR3 contains 12 residues. CDR3 loop: CASSLQGNTIYF. The CDR3, as DNA: TGTGCCAGCAGCCTACAGGGAAACACCATATATTTT.

To note about this clone: At one end the junction does not follow the germline gene, possibly because of a read error. The chain employs TRBV30 and TRBJ2-2; either TRBD1 or TRBD2 may supply D (5 bases each). In germline, CDR1 is GTSNPN, CDR2 SVGIG (reference sequence). The CDR3 loop spans 15 amino acids. The chain's CDR3 is CVWRTLTVNTGELFF. The CDR3 DNA reads as TGTGTCTGGAGGACCCTGACAGTCAACACCGGGGAGCTGTTTTTT.

This sequence joins TRBV7-8 and TRBJ1-2; D may be TRBD1 (5 bases). The CDR3 consists of 13 residues. V was pared by 5 bases and J by 8 bases, with 15 bases between. CDR1 and CDR2 (germline): SGHVS, FQNEAQ. This CDR3 is CASSLGEERGYTF. CDR3 coding DNA: TGTGCCAGCAGCCTGGGGGAGGAACGAGGCTACACCTTC. Together with reference TRBV7-8 and TRBJ1-2, the CDR3 gives the full variable domain: GAGVSQSPRYKVAKRGQDVALRCDPISGHVSLFWYQQALGQGPEFLTYFQNEAQLDKSGLPSDRFFAERPEGSVSTLKIQRTQQEDSAVYLCASSLGEERGYTFGSGTRLTVV.

This rearrangement joins TRBV6-5 to TRBJ2-7; D may be TRBD1 (6 bases). This CDR3 has 12 amino acids. The V gene lost 5 bases and the J gene lost 5 bases, with 10 bases spanning the gap. Germline V gene data show CDR1 as MNHEY and CDR2 as SVGAGI. CDR3 coding DNA: TGTGCCAGCAGTATACAGGGTAACGAGCAGTACGTC. Translated, it gives CASSIQGNEQYV.

The chain combines TRBV20-1 with TRBJ2-3, with a tentative D call TRBD1 (5 bases). CDR1 is DFQATT and CDR2 is SNEGSKA in the germline V gene (reference sequence). CDR3 length equals 14 residues. V was clipped by 3 bases and J by 2 bases, with 12 bases between them. The CDR3 nucleotides are TGCAGTGCTAGTGTGTGGGGCAACACAGATACGCAGTATTTT. Protein: CSASVWGNTDTQYF.

The chain combines TRBV6-5 with TRBJ2-5; tentatively, D is TRBD2 (6 bases). The V and J ends lost 7 bases and 4 bases respectively, with 13 bases between them. The germline V gene has CDR1 MNHEY and CDR2 SVGAGI. This CDR3 is 13 amino acids long. The CDR3 here is CASKFQGGETQYF. As DNA, the CDR3 is TGTGCCAGCAAGTTCCAGGGAGGAGAGACCCAGTACTTC.